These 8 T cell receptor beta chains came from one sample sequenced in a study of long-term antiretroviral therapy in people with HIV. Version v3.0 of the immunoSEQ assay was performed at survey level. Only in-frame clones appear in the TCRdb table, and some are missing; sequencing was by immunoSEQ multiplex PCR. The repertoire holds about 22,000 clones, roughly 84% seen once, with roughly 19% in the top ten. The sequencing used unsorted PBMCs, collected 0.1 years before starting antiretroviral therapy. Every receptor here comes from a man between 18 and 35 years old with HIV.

The CDR3 spells CASAAARAGELFF. The CDR3 DNA is TGTGCCAGCGCGGCCGCCCGGGCCGGGGAGCTGTTTTTT. This chain connects TRBV6-6 to TRBJ2-2; D uncertain. The germline gives CDR1 MNHNY, CDR2 SVGAGI (reference sequence). CDR3 length equals 13 residues. Trimming pared 8 bases from V and 6 bases from J, leaving 13 bases between.

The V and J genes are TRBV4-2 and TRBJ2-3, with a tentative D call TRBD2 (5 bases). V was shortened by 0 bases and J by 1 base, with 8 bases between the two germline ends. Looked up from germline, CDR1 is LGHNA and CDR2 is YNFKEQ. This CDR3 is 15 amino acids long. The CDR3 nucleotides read TGTGCCAGCAGCCAAGAGGTTAGCGGCACAGATACGCAGTATTTT. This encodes CASSQEVSGTDTQYF.

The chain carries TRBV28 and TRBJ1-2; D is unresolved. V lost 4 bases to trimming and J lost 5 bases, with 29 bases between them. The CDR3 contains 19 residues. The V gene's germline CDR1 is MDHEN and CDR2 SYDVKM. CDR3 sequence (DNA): TGTGCCAGCAGTTCATTACATATCATCAAGGGCAGTGAGCTTTATGGCTACACCTTC. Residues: CASSSLHIIKGSELYGYTF.

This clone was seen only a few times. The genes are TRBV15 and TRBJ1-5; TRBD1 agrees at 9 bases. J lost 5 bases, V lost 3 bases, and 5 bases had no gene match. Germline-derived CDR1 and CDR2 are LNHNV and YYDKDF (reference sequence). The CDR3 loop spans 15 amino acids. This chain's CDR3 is CATSRDRGKHQPQHF. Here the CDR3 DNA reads TGTGCCACCAGCAGGGACAGGGGAAAACATCAGCCCCAGCATTTT.

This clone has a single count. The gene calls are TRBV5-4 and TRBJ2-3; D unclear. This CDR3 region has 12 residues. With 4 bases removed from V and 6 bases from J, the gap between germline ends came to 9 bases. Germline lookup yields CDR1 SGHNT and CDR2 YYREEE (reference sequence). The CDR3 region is CASSADWDTQYF. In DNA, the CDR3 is TGTGCCAGCAGCGCCGACTGGGATACGCAGTATTTT. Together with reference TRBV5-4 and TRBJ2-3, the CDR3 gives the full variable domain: ETGVTQSPTHLIKTRGQQVTLRCSSQSGHNTVSWYQQALGQGPQFIFQYYREEENGRGNFPPRFSGLQFPNYSSELNVNALELDDSALYLCASSADWDTQYFGPGTRLTVL.

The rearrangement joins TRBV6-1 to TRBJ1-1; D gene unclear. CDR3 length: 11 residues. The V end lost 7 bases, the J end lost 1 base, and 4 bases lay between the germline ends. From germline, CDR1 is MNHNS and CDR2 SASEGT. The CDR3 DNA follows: TGTGCCAGCAAGGGGAACACTGAAGCTTTCTTT. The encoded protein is CASKGNTEAFF.

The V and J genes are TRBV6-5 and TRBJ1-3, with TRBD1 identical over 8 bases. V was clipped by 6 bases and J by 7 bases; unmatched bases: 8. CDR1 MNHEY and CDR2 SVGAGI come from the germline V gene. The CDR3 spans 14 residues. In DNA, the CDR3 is TGTGCCAGCAGCCTTTCGGACAGGGTCAACACCATATATTTT. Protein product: CASSLSDRVNTIYF.

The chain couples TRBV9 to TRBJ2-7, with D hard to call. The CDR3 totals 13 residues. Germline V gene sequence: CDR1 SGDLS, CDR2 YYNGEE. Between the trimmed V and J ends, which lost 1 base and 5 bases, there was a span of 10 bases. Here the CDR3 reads CASSVPPAHEQYF. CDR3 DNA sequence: TGTGCCAGCAGCGTACCCCCCGCTCACGAGCAGTACTTC.